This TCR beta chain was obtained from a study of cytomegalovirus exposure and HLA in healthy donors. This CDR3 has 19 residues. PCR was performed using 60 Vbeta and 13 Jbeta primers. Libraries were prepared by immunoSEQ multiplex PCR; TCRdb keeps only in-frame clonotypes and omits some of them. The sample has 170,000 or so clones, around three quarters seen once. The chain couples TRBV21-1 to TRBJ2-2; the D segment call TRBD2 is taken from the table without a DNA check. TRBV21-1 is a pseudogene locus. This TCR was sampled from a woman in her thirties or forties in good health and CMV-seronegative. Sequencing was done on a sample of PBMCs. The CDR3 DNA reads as TGTGCCAGCAGCAAAGGTGGGCTAGCGGGAGGGCCGGGAACCGGGGAGCTGTTTTTT. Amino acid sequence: CASSKGGLAGGPGTGELFF.